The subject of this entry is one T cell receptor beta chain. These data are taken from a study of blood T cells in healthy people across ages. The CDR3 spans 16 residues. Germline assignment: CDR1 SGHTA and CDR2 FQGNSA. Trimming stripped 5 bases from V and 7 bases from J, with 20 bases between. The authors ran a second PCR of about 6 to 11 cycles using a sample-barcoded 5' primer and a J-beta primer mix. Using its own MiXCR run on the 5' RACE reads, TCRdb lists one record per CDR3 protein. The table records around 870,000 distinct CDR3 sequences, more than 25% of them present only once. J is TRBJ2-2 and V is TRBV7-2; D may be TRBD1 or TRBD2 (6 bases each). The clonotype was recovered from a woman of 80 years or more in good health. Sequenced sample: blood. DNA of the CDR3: TGTGCCAGCAGCGTCCGCCCCGGGGGCTCCGGCGGGGAGCTGTTTTTT. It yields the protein CASSVRPGGSGGELFF.